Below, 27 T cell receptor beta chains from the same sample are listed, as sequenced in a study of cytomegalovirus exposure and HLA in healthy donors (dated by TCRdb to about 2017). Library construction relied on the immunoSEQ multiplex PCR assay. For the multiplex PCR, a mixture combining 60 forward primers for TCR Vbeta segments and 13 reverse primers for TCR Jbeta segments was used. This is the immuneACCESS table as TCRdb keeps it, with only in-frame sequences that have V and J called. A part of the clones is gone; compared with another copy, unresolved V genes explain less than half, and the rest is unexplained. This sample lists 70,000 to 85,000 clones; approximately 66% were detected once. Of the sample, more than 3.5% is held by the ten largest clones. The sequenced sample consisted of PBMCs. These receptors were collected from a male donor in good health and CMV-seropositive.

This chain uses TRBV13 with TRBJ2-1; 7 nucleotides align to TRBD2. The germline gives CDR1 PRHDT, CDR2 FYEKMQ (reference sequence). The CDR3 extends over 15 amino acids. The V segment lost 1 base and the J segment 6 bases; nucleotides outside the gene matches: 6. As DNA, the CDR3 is TGTGCCAGCAGCTTAGTTGGGGGACTAAGCAATGAGCAGTTCTTC. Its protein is CASSLVGGLSNEQFF.

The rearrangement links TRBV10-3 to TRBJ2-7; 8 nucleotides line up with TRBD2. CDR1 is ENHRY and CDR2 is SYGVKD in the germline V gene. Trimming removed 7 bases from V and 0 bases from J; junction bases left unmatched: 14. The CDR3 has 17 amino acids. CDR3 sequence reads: CAIKRAGNSGDSYEQYF. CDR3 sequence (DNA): TGTGCCATCAAAAGGGCGGGAAATAGCGGGGACTCCTACGAGCAGTACTTC.

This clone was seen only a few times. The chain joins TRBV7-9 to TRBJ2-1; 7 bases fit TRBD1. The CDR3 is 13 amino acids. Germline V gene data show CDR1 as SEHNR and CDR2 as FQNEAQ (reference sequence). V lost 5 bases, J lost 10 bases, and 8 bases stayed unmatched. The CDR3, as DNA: TGTGCCAGCAGCCTCGGCCCACAGGGGGAGCAGTTCTTC. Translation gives CASSLGPQGEQFF.

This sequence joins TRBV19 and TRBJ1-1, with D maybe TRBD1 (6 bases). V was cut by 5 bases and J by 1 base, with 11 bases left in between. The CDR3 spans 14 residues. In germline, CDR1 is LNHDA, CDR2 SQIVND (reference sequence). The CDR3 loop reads CASSPWTANTEAFF. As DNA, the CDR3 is TGTGCCAGTAGTCCCTGGACAGCGAACACTGAAGCTTTCTTT.

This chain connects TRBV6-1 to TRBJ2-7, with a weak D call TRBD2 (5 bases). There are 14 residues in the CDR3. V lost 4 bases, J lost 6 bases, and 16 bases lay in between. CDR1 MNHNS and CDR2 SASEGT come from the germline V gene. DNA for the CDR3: TGTGCCAGCAGTGTACGGGAAATTGCTGGCGAGCAGTACTTC. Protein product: CASSVREIAGEQYF.

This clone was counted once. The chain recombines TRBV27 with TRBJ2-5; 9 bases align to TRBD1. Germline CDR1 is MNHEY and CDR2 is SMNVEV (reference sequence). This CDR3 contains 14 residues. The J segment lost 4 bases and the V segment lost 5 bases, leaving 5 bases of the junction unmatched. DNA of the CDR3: TGTGCCAGCAGTCCAGGACAGGGGAGAGAGACCCAGTACTTC. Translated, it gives CASSPGQGRETQYF.

This CDR3 reads CSVGQGRAGELFF. CDR3 sequence (DNA): TGCAGCGTGGGACAGGGGCGAGCCGGGGAGCTGTTTTTT. The chain links TRBV29-1 to TRBJ2-2; 10 nucleotides line up with TRBD1. The CDR3 has 13 residues. V dropped 6 bases and J dropped 6; count of bases not matched to a gene: 4. Looked up from germline, CDR1 is SQVTM and CDR2 is ANQGSEA.

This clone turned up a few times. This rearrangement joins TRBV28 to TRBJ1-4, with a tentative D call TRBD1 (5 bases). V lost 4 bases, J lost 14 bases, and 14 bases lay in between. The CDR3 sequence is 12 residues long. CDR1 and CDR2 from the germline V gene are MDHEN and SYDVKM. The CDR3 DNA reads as TGTGCCAGCAGTTCCCTGCAGGGATGGCTGTTTTTT. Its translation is CASSSLQGWLFF. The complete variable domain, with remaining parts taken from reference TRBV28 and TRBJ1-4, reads DVKVTQSSRYLVKRTGEKVFLECVQDMDHENMFWYRQDPGLGLRLIYFSYDVKMKEKGDIPEGYSVSREKKERFSLILESASTNQTSMYLCASSSLQGWLFFGSGTQLSVL.

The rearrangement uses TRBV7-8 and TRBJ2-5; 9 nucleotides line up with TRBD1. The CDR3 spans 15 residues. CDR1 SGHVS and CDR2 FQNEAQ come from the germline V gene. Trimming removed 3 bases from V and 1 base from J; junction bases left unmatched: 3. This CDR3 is CASSFLTGGQETQYF. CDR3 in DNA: TGTGCCAGCAGCTTCCTGACAGGGGGCCAAGAGACCCAGTACTTC.

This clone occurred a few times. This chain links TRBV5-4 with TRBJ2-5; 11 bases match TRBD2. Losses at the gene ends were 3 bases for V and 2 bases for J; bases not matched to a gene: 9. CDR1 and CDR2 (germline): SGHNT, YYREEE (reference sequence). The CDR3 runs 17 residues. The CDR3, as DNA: TGTGCCAGCAGCTCCGTCGCTAGCGGGGGGTTTCAAGAGACCCAGTACTTC. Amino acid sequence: CASSSVASGGFQETQYF.

The CDR3 region has the DNA TGTGCCAGCAGCCCTCAGCGGACTAACACCGGGGAGCTGTTTTTT. Its translation is CASSPQRTNTGELFF. The rearrangement links TRBV9 to TRBJ2-2; D perhaps matches TRBD2 (5 bases). The ends were cut back, 4 bases at V and 2 bases at J, with 12 bases in the middle. Germline CDR1 is SGDLS and CDR2 is YYNGEE. This CDR3 spans 15 amino acids.

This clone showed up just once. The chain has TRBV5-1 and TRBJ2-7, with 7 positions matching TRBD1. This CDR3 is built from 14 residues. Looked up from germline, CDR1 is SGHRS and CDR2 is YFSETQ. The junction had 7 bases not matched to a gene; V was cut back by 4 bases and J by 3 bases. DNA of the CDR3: TGCGCCAGCAGCACCGGGACAGCCGGCTACGAGCAGTACTTC. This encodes CASSTGTAGYEQYF. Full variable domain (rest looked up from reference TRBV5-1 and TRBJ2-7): KAGVTQTPRYLIKTRGQQVTLSCSPISGHRSVSWYQQTPGQGLQFLFEYFSETQRNKGNFPGRFSGRQFSNSRSEMNVSTLELGDSALYLCASSTGTAGYEQYFGPGTRLTVT.

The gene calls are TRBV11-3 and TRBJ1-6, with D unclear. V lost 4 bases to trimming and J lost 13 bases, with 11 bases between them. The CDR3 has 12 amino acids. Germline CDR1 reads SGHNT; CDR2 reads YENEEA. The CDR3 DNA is TGTGCCAGCAGCTCCCCGGGAGGGCCCCTCCACTTT. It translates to CASSSPGGPLHF.

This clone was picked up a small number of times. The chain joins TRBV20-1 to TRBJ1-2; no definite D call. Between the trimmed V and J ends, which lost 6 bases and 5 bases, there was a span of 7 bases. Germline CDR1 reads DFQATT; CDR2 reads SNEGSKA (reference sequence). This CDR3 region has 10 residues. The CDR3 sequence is CSASDYGYTF. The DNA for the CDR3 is TGCAGTGCCAGCGATTATGGCTACACCTTC.

CDR3 in amino acids: CASSRGGIDTQYF. The CDR3 region has the DNA TGCGCCAGCAGCCGGGGGGGCATAGATACGCAGTATTTT. V usage is TRBV4-1 and J usage is TRBJ2-3; tentatively, D is TRBD2 (7 bases). CDR1 is MGHRA, CDR2 YSYEKL, per germline. V was pared by 4 bases and J by 5 bases, with 10 bases between. The CDR3 contains 13 residues.

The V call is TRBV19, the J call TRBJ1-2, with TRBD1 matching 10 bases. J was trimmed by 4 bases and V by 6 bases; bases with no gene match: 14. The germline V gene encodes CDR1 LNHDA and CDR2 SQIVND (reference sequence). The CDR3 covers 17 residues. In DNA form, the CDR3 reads TGTGCCAGTAGAGAACGGGACAGGGGCACCTTAGCCTATGGCTACACCTTC. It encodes CASRERDRGTLAYGYTF.

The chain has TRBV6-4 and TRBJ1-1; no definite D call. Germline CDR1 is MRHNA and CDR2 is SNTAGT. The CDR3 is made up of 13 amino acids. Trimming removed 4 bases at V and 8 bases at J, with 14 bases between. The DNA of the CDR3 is TGTGCCAGCAGTGCGAGGGAGGATTCAGAAGCTTTCTTT. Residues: CASSAREDSEAFF.

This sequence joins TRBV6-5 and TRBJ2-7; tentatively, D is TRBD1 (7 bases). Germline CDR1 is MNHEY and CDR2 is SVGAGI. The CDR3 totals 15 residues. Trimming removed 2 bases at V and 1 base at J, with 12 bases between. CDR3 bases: TGTGCCAGCAGTTACACGGCAGGGGGGTCCTACGAGCAGTACTTC. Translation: CASSYTAGGSYEQYF.

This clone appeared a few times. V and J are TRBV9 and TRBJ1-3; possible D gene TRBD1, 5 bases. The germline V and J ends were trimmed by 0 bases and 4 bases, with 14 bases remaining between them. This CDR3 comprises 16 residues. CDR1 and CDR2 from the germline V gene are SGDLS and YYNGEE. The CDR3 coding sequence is TGTGCCAGCAGCGTAGAGAGCAGGGTAGGGGGAAACACCATATATTTT. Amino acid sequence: CASSVESRVGGNTIYF.

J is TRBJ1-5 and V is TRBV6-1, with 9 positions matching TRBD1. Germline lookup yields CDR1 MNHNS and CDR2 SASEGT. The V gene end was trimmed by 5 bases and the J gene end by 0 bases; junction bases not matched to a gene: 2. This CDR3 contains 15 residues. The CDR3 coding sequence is TGTGCCAGCAGTAGGGACAGGGATAGCAATCAGCCCCAGCATTTT. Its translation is CASSRDRDSNQPQHF.

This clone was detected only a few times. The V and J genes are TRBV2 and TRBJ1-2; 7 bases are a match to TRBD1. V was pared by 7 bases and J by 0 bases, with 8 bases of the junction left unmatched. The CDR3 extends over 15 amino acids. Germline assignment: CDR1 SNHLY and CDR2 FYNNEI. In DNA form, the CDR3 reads TGTGCCAGCACCCCAGGGACAGTAGCTAACTATGGCTACACCTTC. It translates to CASTPGTVANYGYTF.

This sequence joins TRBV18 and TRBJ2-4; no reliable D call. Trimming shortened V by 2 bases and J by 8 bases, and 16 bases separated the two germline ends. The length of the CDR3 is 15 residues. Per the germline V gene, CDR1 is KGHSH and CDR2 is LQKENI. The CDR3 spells CASSPSLPRRDIQYF. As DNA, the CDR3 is TGTGCCAGCTCACCAAGTCTACCTCGTCGGGACATTCAGTACTTC.

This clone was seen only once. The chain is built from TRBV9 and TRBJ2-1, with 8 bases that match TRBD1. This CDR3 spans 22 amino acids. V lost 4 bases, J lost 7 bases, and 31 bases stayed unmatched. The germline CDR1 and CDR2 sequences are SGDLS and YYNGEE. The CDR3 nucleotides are TGTGCCAGCAGCTCCCGGGGCAGGGGGCCCGAGAGAGTTTCCGATTTAACTAATGAGCAGTTCTTC. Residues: CASSSRGRGPERVSDLTNEQFF.

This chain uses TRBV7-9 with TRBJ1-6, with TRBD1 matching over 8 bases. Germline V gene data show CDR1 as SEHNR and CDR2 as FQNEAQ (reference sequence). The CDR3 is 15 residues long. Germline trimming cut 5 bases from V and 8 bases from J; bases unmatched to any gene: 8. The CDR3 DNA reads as TGTGCCAGCAGCCAACGACGGGACAGGCATTCACCCCTCCACTTT. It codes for CASSQRRDRHSPLHF. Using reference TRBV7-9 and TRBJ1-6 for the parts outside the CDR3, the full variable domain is DTGVSQNPRHKITKRGQNVTFRCDPISEHNRLYWYRQTLGQGPEFLTYFQNEAQLEKSRLLSDRFSAERPKGSFSTLEIQRTEQGDSAMYLCASSQRRDRHSPLHFGNGTRLTVT.

The CDR3 region has the DNA TGTGCCAGCAGCTATCTAGCGGGCGGCCACGAGCAGTACTTC. Amino acid sequence: CASSYLAGGHEQYF. The chain uses TRBV7-9 and TRBJ2-7; 8 bases match TRBD2. CDR1 and CDR2 from the germline V gene are SEHNR and FQNEAQ (reference sequence). The ends lost 4 bases at V and 5 bases at J; junction bases unmatched: 7. The CDR3 spans 14 residues. The variable domain in full, with the rest retrieved from reference TRBV7-9 and TRBJ2-7, is DTGVSQNPRHKITKRGQNVTFRCDPISEHNRLYWYRQTLGQGPEFLTYFQNEAQLEKSRLLSDRFSAERPKGSFSTLEIQRTEQGDSAMYLCASSYLAGGHEQYFGPGTRLTVT.

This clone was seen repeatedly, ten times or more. The CDR3 is CASSPRTGVHQPQHF. Written as DNA, the CDR3 is TGTGCCAGTAGTCCTAGGACAGGGGTGCATCAGCCCCAGCATTTT. The chain couples TRBV19 to TRBJ1-5; TRBD1 matches 9 bases. CDR1 is LNHDA and CDR2 is SQIVND in the germline V gene (reference sequence). With V trimmed by 5 bases and J by 5 bases, 7 bases remained unmatched. The CDR3 is made up of 15 amino acids.

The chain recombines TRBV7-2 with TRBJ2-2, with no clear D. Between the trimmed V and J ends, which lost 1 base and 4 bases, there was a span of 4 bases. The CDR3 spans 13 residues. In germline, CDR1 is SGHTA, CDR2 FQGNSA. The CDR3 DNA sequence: TGTGCCAGCAGCTTAGTAGCCACCGGGGAGCTGTTTTTT. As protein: CASSLVATGELFF.